The clone carrying this T cell receptor beta chain was detected many times. These data are taken from a study of CD8+CD57+ T cells in acquired aplastic anemia. V was clipped by 3 bases and J by 4 bases; unmatched bases: 5. From germline, CDR1 is KGHDR and CDR2 SFDVKD. The CDR3 spans 17 residues. Patients chosen for sequencing had CD8+CD57+ cells that had expanded, as shown by flow cytometry. TCR beta VDJ and CDR3 were profiled, and genomic DNA was the template. Using its own MiXCR run on the reads, TCRdb lists one record per CDR3 protein. The table has over 150,000 distinct CDR3 sequences, roughly 54% seen once.

The specimen sequenced was sorted CD4+, CD8+, or CD8+CD57+ T cells (not recorded which) from PBMCs. The chain joins TRBV24-1 to TRBJ2-3, with 14 bases that match TRBD2. This receptor was obtained from a human donor with aplastic anemia. The DNA of the CDR3 is TGTGCCACCAGTGATCCGACTAGCGGGGGGGCCCCAGATACGCAGTATTTT. It specifies CATSDPTSGGAPDTQYF.